A single T cell receptor (beta chain) is shown here with its context. The repertoire was sequenced with immunoSEQ multiplex PCR; TCRdb's copy has only in-frame clones and lacks some. This sample has under 300,000 clones, with about four fifths found just once. The data were obtained in a study of blood T cell repertoires in COVID-19. Germline V lookup: CDR1 SNHLY, CDR2 FYNNEI. Trimming left V 1 base short and J 3 bases short, with 15 bases between. The CDR3 contains 16 residues. The sample consisted of peripheral blood. This TCR derives from a woman aged 40 to 50 who had recovered from COVID-19. The gene calls are TRBV2 and TRBJ1-2; D is perhaps TRBD1 (6 bases). The CDR3 is CASSEDGTSLHYGYTF. The CDR3 coding sequence is TGTGCCAGCAGTGAAGACGGGACATCATTACACTATGGCTACACCTTC.